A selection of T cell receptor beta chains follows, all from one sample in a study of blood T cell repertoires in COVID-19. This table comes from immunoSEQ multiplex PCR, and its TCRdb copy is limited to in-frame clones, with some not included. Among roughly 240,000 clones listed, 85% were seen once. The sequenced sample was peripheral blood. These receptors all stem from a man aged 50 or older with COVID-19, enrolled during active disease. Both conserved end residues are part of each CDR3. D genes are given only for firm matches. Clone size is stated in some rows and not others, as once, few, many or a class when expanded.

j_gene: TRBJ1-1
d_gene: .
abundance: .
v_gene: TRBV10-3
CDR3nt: TGTGCCATCAGTGAGGGGGCGGCAGGGAACACTGAAGCTTTCTTT
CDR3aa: CAISEGAAGNTEAFF

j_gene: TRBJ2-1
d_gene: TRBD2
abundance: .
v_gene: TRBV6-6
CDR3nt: TGTGCCAGCAGGGGCCCGACTAGCGGGGTCTATGAGCAGTTCTTC
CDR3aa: CASRGPTSGVYEQFF

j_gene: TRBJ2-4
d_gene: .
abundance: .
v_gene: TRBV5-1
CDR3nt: TGCGCCAGCAGCCCCGGGTCGGTCAAAAACATTCAGTACTTC
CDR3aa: CASSPGSVKNIQYF

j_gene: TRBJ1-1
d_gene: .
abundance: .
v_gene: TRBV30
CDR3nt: TGTGCCTGGAGCCAACAACGAACAGGCTCGAACACTGAAGCTTTCTTT
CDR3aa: CAWSQQRTGSNTEAFF

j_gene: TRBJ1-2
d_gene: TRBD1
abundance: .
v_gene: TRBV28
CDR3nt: TGTGCCAGCAGTGGGACAGGGAGTGGCTACACCTTC
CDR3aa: CASSGTGSGYTF

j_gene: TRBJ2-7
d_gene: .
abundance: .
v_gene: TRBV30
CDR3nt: TGTGCCTGGGAGGGGGGGACCTACGAGCAGTACTTC
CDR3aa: CAWEGGTYEQYF

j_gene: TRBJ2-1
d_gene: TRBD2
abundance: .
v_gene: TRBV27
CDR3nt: TGTGCCACAAAATTGGGGGGGACGTCCTACAATGAGCAGTTCTTC
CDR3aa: CATKLGGTSYNEQFF

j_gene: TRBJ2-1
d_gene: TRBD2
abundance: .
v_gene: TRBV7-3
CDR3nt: TGTGCCAGCAGCCCCGGAGCGGGGGGGTACAATGAGCAGTTCTTC
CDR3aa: CASSPGAGGYNEQFF

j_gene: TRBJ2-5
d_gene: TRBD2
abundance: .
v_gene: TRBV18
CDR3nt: TGTGCCAGCTCACCCGTAGCGGGGCGACGACAAGAGACCCAGTACTTC
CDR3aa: CASSPVAGRRQETQYF

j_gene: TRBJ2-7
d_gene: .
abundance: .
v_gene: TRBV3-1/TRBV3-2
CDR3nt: TGTGCCAGCAGCCCCCAGCGGGTCTCCTACGAGCAGTACTTC
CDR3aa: CASSPQRVSYEQYF

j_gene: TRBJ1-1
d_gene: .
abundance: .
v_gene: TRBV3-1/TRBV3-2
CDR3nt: TGTGCCAGCAGCCAAGCACAGGGAATCTTCGCTGAAGCTTTCTTT
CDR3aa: CASSQAQGIFAEAFF

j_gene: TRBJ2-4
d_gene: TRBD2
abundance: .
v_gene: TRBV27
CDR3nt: TGTGCCAGCAGTTTATCGCCGGGGGGGTCCAAAAACATTCAGTACTTC
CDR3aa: CASSLSPGGSKNIQYF

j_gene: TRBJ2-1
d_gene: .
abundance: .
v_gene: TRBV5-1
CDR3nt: TGCGCCAGCAGCCTCTTATTGACAAACAATGAGCAGTTCTTC
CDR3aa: CASSLLLTNNEQFF

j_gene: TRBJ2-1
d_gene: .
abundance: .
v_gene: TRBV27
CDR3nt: TGTGCCAGCAGTTTCGGAGGGGCCGTCCTATACAATGAGCAGTTCTTC
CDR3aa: CASSFGGAVLYNEQFF

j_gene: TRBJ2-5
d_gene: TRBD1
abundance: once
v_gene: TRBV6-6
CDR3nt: TGTGCCAGCAGTCCCTACAGGGGAAGGGGAGAGACCCAGTACTTC
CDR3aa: CASSPYRGRGETQYF

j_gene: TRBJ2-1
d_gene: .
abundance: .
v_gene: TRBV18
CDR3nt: TGTGCCAGCTCCCCGATTGGCAGGGCTACAGATAATGAGCAGTTCTTC
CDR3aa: CASSPIGRATDNEQFF

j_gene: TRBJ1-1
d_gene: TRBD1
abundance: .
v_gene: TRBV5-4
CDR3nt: TGTGCCAGCAGCTCCCTGACAGGGGGAGAAACTGAAGCTTTCTTT
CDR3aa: CASSSLTGGETEAFF

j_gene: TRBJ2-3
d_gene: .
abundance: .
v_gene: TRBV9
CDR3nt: TGTGCCAGCAGCGTAGATATACAATCAGATACGCAGTATTTT
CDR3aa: CASSVDIQSDTQYF

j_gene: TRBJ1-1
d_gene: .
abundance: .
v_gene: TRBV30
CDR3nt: TGTGCCTGGAGTGTACCGTTCAGGGGAGCTGAAGCTTTCTTT
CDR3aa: CAWSVPFRGAEAFF

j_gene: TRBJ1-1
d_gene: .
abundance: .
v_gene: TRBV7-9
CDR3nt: TGTGCCAGCAGCTCCAACGCGGGGGGTACTGAAGCTTTCTTT
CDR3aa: CASSSNAGGTEAFF

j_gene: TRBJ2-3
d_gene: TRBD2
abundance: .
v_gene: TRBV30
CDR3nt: TGTGCCTGGAGGGGAGAGACTAGCCCTAGCACAGATACGCAGTATTTT
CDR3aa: CAWRGETSPSTDTQYF

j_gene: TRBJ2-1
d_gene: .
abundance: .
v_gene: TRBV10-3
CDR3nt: TGTGCCACACAGGGACCCCCGGGAAGGGAGCAGTTCTTC
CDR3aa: CATQGPPGREQFF

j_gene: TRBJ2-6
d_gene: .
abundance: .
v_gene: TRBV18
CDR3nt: TGTGCCAGCTCACCAGATGCACTCGTCTCTGGGGCCAACGTCCTGACTTTC
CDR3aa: CASSPDALVSGANVLTF

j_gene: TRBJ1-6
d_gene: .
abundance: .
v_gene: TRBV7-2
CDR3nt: TGTGCCAGCAGCTACGACGGGAATTTCAATTCACCCCTCCACTTT
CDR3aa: CASSYDGNFNSPLHF

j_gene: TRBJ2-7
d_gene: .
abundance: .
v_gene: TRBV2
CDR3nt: TGTGCCAGCAGTGTCAGGCAGGGATACTCCGAGCAGTACTTC
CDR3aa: CASSVRQGYSEQYF

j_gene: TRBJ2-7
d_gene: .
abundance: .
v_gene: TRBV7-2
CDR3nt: TGTGCCAGCAGCCTAAATACAGGGAGCTCCTACGAGCAGTACTTC
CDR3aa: CASSLNTGSSYEQYF

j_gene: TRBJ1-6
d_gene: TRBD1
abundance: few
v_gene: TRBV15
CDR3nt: TGTGCCACCAGCAGAGACAGGGGGAATTCACCCCTCCACTTT
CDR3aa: CATSRDRGNSPLHF

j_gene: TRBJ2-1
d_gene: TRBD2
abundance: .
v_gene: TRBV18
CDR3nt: TGTGCCAGCTCACCATGGATAGCGGGGGGCAATGAGCAGTTCTTC
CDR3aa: CASSPWIAGGNEQFF

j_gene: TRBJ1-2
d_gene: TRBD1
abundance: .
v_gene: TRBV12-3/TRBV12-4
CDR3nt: TGTGCCACCGGGACAGGGGACAACTATGGCTACACCTTC
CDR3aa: CATGTGDNYGYTF

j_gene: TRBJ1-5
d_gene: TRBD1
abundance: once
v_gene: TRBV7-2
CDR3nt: TGTGCCAGCAGCTTAGCTGCGACAGGGAACAATCAGCCCCAGCATTTT
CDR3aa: CASSLAATGNNQPQHF

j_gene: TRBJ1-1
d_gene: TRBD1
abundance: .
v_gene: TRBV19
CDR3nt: TGTGCCAGTAGTGGAAGACAGGGGGCCGGTGAAGCTTTCTTT
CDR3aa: CASSGRQGAGEAFF

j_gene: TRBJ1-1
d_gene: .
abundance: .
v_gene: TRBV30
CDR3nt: TGTGCCTGGAGACGTGCTTCCCGGTCTGAAGCTTTCTTT
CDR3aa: CAWRRASRSEAFF

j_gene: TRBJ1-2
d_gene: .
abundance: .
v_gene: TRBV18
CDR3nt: TGTGCCAGCTCACCATCCGACAGAAGACGTGATGGCTACACCTTC
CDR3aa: CASSPSDRRRDGYTF

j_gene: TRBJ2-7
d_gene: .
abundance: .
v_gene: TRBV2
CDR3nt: TGTGCCAGCAGTGAATTCGACAGCTCCTCCTACGAGCAGTACTTC
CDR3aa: CASSEFDSSSYEQYF

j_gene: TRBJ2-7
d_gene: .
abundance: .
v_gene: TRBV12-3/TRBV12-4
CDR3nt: TGTGCCAGCAGCACAGGGATTTATTGGGAGCAGTACTTC
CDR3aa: CASSTGIYWEQYF

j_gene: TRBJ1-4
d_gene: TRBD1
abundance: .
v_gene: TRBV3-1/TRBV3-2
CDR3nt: TGTGCCAGCAGCCTCGACAGGGTTTTCGGAAAACTGTTTTTT
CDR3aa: CASSLDRVFGKLFF

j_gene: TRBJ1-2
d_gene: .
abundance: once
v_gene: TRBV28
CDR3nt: TGTGCCAGCAGTCAGGGGTTTGGCTACACCTTC
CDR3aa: CASSQGFGYTF

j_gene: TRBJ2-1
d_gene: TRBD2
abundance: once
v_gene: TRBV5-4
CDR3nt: TGTGCCAGCAGCTTCTCTTCGCTAGCGGGGGGGCCTGGTAATGAGCAGTTCTTC
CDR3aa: CASSFSSLAGGPGNEQFF

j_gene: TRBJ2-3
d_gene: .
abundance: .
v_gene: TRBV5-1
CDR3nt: TGCGCCAGCAGCTCCCTAAGGGGGATGGCGCAGTATTTT
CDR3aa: CASSSLRGMAQYF

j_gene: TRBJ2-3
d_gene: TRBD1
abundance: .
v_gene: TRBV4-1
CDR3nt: TGCGCCAGCAGCCAACACAGGGGGCTCACAGATACGCAGTATTTT
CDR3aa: CASSQHRGLTDTQYF

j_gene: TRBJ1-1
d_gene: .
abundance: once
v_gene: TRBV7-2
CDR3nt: TGTGCCAGCAGCTGGAGGAACACTGAAGCTTTCTTT
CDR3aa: CASSWRNTEAFF

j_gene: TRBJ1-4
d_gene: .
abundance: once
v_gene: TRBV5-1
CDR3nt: TGCGCCAGCAGCTTACAAGGGGCTAATGAAAAACTGTTTTTT
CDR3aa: CASSLQGANEKLFF

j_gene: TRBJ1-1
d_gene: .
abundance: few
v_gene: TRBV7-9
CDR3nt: TGTGCCAGCAGCTTATATATTTTGAACACTGAAGCTTTCTTT
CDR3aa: CASSLYILNTEAFF

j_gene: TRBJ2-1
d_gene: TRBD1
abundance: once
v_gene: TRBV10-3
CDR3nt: TGTGCCATCAGTGAGTCGAAGAGTCGGACAGGGCCTGGTGAGCAGTTCTTC
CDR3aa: CAISESKSRTGPGEQFF

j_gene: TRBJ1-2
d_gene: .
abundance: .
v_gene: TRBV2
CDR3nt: TGTGCCAGCAGTGAACGGGGTCGTCGCTCTTATGGCTACACCTTC
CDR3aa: CASSERGRRSYGYTF

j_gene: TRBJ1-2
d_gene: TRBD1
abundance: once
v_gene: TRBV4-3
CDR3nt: TGCGCCAGCAGCCAAGATGGAGGGGGCTACAGCTACACCTTC
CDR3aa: CASSQDGGGYSYTF

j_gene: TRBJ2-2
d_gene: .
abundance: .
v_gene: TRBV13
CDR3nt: TGTGCCAGTAACCGCGGGAAAACCGGGGAGCTGTTTTTT
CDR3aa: CASNRGKTGELFF